This T cell receptor beta chain was found in a study of spatial heterogeneity in lung cancer. There are a few counts of this clonotype. Trimming took 5 bases from V and 4 from J, leaving 12 bases between them. Germline V gene sequence: CDR1 LNHDA, CDR2 SQIVND (reference sequence). The CDR3 runs to 14 residues. MiXCR was run by TCRdb on the 5' RACE reads, yielding one entry per CDR3 protein. This sample yields approximately 43,000 distinct CDR3 sequences, of which over 9.5% are seen a single time; over 15% belongs to the top ten. Time point reported: blood at routine non-recurrence follow-up after resection.

The receptor comes from a female donor with early-stage non-small cell lung cancer. This rearrangement joins TRBV19 to TRBJ2-1; D tentatively fits TRBD1 or TRBD2 (6 bases each). The input for sequencing was PBMCs, taken at follow-up. CDR3 in DNA: TGTGCCAGTAGTTACGGGGGCCTTTACAATGAGCAGTTCTTC. Translation gives CASSYGGLYNEQFF.